The T cell receptor (beta chain) under discussion was sequenced for a study of spatial heterogeneity in lung cancer. Via MiXCR, TCRdb re-called the 5' RACE reads, giving one row per CDR3 protein. In the table there are about 85,000 distinct CDR3 sequences, about 20% of which are singletons. Described time point: sample taken at primary tumor resection. Material for sequencing was whole RNA from tumor, nontumor lung or frozen PBMC, left unsorted. This TCR was recovered from a male donor with early-stage non-small cell lung cancer. Sequencing was performed on PBMCs, taken at surgery.

The CDR3 DNA reads TGCAGCGTGAACCGGGACAGCTACAATGAGCAGTTCTTC. Protein: CSVNRDSYNEQFF. The gene calls are TRBV29-1 and TRBJ2-1; TRBD1 agrees at 7 bases. Trimming cost V 6 bases and J 3 bases; bases outside gene matches: 5. CDR1 and CDR2 from the germline V gene are SQVTM and ANQGSEA. The length of the CDR3 is 13 residues.